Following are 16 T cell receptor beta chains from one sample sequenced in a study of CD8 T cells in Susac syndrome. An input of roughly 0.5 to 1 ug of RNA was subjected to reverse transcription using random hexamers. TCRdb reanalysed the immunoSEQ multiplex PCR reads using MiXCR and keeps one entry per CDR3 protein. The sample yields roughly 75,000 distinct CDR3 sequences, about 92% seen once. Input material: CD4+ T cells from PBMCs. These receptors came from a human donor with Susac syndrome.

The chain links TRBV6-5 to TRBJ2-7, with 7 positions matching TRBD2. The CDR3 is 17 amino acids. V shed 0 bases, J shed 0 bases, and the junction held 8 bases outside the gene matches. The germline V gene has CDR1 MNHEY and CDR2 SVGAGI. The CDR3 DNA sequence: TGTGCCAGCAGTTACTCGATAGGCAGCGGGACCTCCTACGAGCAGTACTTC. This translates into CASSYSIGSGTSYEQYF.

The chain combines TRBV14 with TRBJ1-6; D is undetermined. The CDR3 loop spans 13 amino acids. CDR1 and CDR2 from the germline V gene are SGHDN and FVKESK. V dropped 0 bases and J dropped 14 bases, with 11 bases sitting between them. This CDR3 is CASSQDRAGTLHF. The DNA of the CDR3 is TGTGCCAGCAGCCAAGATAGGGCCGGAACCCTCCACTTT.

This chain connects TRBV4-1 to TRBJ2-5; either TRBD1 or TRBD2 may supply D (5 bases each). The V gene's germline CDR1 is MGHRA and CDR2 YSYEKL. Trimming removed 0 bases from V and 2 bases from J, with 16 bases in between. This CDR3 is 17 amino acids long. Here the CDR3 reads CASSQDLAVGVQETQYF. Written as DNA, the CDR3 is TGCGCCAGCAGCCAAGATTTGGCCGTGGGGGTTCAAGAGACCCAGTACTTC.

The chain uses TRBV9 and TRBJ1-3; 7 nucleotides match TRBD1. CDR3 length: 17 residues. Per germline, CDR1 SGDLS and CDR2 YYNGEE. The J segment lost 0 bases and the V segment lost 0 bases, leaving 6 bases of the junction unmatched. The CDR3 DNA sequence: TGTGCCAGCAGCGTAGAGGACAGGTCCTACTCTGGAAACACCATATATTTT. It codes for CASSVEDRSYSGNTIYF.

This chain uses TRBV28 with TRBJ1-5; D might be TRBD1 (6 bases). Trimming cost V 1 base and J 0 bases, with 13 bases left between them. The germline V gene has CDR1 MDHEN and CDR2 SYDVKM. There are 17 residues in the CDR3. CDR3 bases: TGTGCCAGCAGTTTATACGCACAGGGCTATAGCAATCAGCCCCAGCATTTT. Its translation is CASSLYAQGYSNQPQHF.

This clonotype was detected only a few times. CDR3 amino acids: CASSFGLSYEQYF. CDR3 nucleotides: TGTGCCAGCAGTTTCGGGCTTTCCTACGAGCAGTACTTC. This chain connects TRBV28 to TRBJ2-7, with no clear D. Trimming took 3 bases from V and 1 from J, leaving 7 bases between them. CDR3 size: 13 residues. Germline CDR1 reads MDHEN; CDR2 reads SYDVKM. The variable domain in full, completed from reference TRBV28 and TRBJ2-7, reads DVKVTQSSRYLVKRTGEKVFLECVQDMDHENMFWYRQDPGLGLRLIYFSYDVKMKEKGDIPEGYSVSREKKERFSLILESASTNQTSMYLCASSFGLSYEQYFGPGTRLTVT.

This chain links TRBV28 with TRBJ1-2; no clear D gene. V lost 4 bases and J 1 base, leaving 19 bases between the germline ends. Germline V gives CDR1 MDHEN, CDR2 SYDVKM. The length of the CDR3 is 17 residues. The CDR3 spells CASSSPTELRYNYGYTF. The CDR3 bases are TGTGCCAGCAGTTCACCGACCGAACTAAGATATAACTATGGCTACACCTTC.

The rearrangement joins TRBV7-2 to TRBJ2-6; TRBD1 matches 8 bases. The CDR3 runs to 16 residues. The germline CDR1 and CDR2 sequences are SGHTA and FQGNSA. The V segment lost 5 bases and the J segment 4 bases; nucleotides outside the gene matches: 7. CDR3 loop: CASSRAGGAGANVLTF. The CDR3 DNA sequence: TGTGCCAGCAGCCGAGCAGGGGGCGCAGGGGCCAACGTCCTGACTTTC.

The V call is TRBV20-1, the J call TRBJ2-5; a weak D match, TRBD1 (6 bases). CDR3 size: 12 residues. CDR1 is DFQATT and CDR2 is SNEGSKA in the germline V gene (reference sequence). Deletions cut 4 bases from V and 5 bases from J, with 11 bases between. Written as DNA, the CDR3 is TGCAGTGCTATACAGGGATGGGAGACCCAGTACTTC. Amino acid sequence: CSAIQGWETQYF.

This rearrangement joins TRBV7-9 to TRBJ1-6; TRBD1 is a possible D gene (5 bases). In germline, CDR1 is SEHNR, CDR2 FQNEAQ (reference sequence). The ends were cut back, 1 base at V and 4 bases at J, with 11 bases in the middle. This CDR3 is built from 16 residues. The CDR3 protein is CASSLGEGFYNSPLHF. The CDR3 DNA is TGTGCCAGCAGCTTAGGGGAGGGGTTTTATAATTCACCCCTCCACTTT.

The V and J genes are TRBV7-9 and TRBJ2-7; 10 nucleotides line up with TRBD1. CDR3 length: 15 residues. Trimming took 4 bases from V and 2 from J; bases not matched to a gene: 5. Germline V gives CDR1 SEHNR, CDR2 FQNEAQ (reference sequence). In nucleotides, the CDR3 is TGTGCCAGCAGCTCGCCGGGACAGGGGACCTACGAGCAGTACTTC. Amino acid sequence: CASSSPGQGTYEQYF.

This CDR3 reads CASSLEGAGANVLTF. In DNA, the CDR3 is TGTGCCAGCAGCCTAGAGGGTGCTGGGGCCAACGTCCTGACTTTC. The rearrangement joins TRBV7-9 to TRBJ2-6, with a tentative D call TRBD2 (5 bases). Germline-derived CDR1 and CDR2 are SEHNR and FQNEAQ (reference sequence). Trimming stripped 5 bases from V and 2 bases from J, with 10 bases between. This CDR3 has 15 residues.

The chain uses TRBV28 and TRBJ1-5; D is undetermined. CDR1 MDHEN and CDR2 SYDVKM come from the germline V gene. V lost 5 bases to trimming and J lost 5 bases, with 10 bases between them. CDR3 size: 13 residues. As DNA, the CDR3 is TGTGCCAGCAGTATAACGCCGGATCAGCCCCAGCATTTT. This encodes CASSITPDQPQHF.

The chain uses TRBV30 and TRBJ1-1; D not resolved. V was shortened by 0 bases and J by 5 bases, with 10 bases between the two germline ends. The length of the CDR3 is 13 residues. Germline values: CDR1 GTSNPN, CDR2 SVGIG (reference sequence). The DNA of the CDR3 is TGTGCCTGGAGTGTAAGGGAAGGGACTGAAGCTTTCTTT. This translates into CAWSVREGTEAFF.

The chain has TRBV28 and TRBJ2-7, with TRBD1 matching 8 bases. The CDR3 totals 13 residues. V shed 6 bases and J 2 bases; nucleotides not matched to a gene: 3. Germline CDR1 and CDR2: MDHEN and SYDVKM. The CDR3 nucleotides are TGTGCCAGCAGACTGACAGGGGCCTACGAGCAGTACTTC. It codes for CASRLTGAYEQYF.

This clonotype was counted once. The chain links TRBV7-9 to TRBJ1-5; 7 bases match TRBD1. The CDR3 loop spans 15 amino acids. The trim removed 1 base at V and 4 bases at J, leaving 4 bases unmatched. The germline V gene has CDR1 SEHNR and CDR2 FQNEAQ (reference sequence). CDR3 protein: CASSLGWDRNQPQHF. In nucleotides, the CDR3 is TGTGCCAGCAGCTTAGGGTGGGACAGAAATCAGCCCCAGCATTTT.